These T cell receptor beta chains were read from a single sample in a study of blood T cell repertoires in COVID-19. Clones were sequenced by immunoSEQ multiplex PCR, and TCRdb holds only the in-frame ones, with some missing. The sample yields some 220,000 clones, approximately 85% seen once. The sample comprised peripheral blood. Receptor source: a woman between 65 and 79 years old with COVID-19, enrolled during active disease. Both conserved end residues are part of each CDR3. Each record gives: J gene, V gene, CDR3 protein.

j_call: TRBJ2-1; v_call: TRBV5-1; cdr3_aa: CASSRSLGQDEQFF
j_call: TRBJ2-2; v_call: TRBV7-2; cdr3_aa: CASSLLGTSGSGELFF
j_call: TRBJ2-1; v_call: TRBV7-8; cdr3_aa: CASSWTSIGEQFF
j_call: TRBJ1-1; v_call: TRBV9; cdr3_aa: CASSDNPTGTEAFF
j_call: TRBJ1-1; v_call: TRBV5-6; cdr3_aa: CASSFIRGRTEAFF
j_call: TRBJ2-5; v_call: TRBV6-5; cdr3_aa: CASRLDTGETQYF
j_call: TRBJ2-1; v_call: TRBV3-1/TRBV3-2; cdr3_aa: CASSLAGGQNEQFF
j_call: TRBJ2-7; v_call: TRBV3-1/TRBV3-2; cdr3_aa: CASSQLHEQYF
j_call: TRBJ1-4; v_call: TRBV5-4; cdr3_aa: CASSLGGTVNEKLFF
j_call: TRBJ1-1; v_call: TRBV13; cdr3_aa: CASSLGGGTGWKTEAFF
j_call: TRBJ2-7; v_call: TRBV6-5; cdr3_aa: CASSRGTSDEQYF
j_call: TRBJ2-7; v_call: TRBV24-1; cdr3_aa: CATSDAGGINAYEQYF
j_call: TRBJ1-3; v_call: TRBV27; cdr3_aa: CASTKLGRDSGNTIYF
j_call: TRBJ2-7; v_call: TRBV24-1; cdr3_aa: CATSRIRQGCRVGVSYEQYF
j_call: TRBJ1-2; v_call: TRBV10-3; cdr3_aa: CAISESGQQYEGYTF
j_call: TRBJ2-7; v_call: TRBV30; cdr3_aa: CACTGGQGRYEQYF
j_call: TRBJ1-5; v_call: TRBV27; cdr3_aa: CASSLMAGNQPQHF
j_call: TRBJ2-2; v_call: TRBV5-5; cdr3_aa: CASSQTGAGTGELFF
j_call: TRBJ2-1; v_call: TRBV7-9; cdr3_aa: CASSHAEGGSYNEQFF
j_call: TRBJ1-3; v_call: TRBV19; cdr3_aa: CASSTRLYSGNTIYF
j_call: TRBJ1-1; v_call: TRBV11-3; cdr3_aa: CASSLVGGSEAFF
j_call: TRBJ2-1; v_call: TRBV7-6; cdr3_aa: CASSLLTEQFF
j_call: TRBJ1-2; v_call: TRBV6-5; cdr3_aa: CASRQGLAYGYTF
j_call: TRBJ2-3; v_call: TRBV3-1/TRBV3-2; cdr3_aa: CASSLKRIYLRADTQYF
j_call: TRBJ2-3; v_call: TRBV7-2; cdr3_aa: CASSPGTRNTDTQYF
j_call: TRBJ1-4; v_call: TRBV28; cdr3_aa: CASSIRFPLEKLFF